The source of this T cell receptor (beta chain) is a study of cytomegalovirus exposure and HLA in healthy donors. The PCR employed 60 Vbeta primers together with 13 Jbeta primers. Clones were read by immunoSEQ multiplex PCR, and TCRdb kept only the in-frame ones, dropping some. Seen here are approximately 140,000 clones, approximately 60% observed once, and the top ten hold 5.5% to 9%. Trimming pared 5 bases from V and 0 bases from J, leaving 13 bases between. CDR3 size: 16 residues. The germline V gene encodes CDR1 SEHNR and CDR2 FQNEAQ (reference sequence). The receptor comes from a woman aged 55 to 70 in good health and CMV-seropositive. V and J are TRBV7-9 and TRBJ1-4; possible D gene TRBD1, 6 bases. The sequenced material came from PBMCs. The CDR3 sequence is CASSTRTVATNEKLFF. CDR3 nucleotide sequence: TGTGCCAGCAGCACCCGGACAGTTGCAACTAATGAAAAACTGTTTTTT.